Listed below are T cell receptor beta chains from one sample, sequenced in a study of CD8 T cells in Susac syndrome. From the immunoSEQ multiplex PCR reads, TCRdb called clonotypes with MiXCR, one entry per CDR3 protein. The repertoire holds 90,000 to 150,000 distinct CDR3 sequences, with just under 95% as singletons. Material for sequencing was CD8+ T cells from PBMCs. These receptors came from a human donor in good health. The CDR3 runs from the conserved cysteine through the conserved F or W. Each record gives: V gene, clone size, D gene, J gene, CDR3 protein, CDR3 DNA. D genes are given only for firm matches. The size field is filled for only some rows; it gives once, few, many or a size class.

TRBV7-2,.,.,TRBJ2-5,CASSHTAGTQYF,TGTGCCAGCAGCCATACGGCCGGGACCCAGTACTTC
TRBV2,.,TRBD1,TRBJ1-1,CASSMGTVGEAFF,TGTGCCAGCAGTATGGGGACAGTGGGTGAAGCTTTCTTT
TRBV6-2/TRBV6-3,.,.,TRBJ2-4,CASSGTETTPAKNIQYF,TGTGCCAGCAGCGGGACCGAGACAACTCCGGCCAAAAACATTCAGTACTTC
TRBV9,.,.,TRBJ2-4,CASSVGSLGEGNIQYF,TGTGCCAGCAGCGTTGGAAGTCTGGGTGAGGGGAACATTCAGTACTTC
TRBV6-1,.,.,TRBJ1-4,CASRPVGPGSDLNEKLFF,TGTGCCAGCAGGCCCGTGGGTCCTGGATCTGACCTTAATGAAAAACTGTTTTTT
TRBV5-4,.,.,TRBJ1-2,CASSLRGQGLGYTF,TGTGCCAGCAGCTTGAGGGGTCAGGGTCTTGGCTACACCTTC
TRBV6-5,.,.,TRBJ1-3,CASSRDGLSGNTIYF,TGTGCCAGCAGTCGAGACGGTCTCTCTGGAAACACCATATATTTT
TRBV6-2/TRBV6-3,.,TRBD2,TRBJ2-5,CASSSGAGGLKTQYF,TGTGCCAGCAGTTCCGGAGCGGGGGGGCTAAAGACCCAGTACTTC
TRBV7-3,.,.,TRBJ1-6,CASSPDGHNSPLHF,TGTGCCAGCAGCCCGGACGGCCATAATTCACCCCTCCACTTT
TRBV7-2,few,.,TRBJ2-7,CASSPIGHEQYF,TGTGCCAGCAGCCCGATAGGCCACGAGCAGTACTTC
TRBV7-2,.,TRBD1,TRBJ2-1,CASSRTTGGNEQFF,TGTGCCAGCAGCCGAACCACAGGGGGCAATGAGCAGTTCTTC
TRBV6-2/TRBV6-3,.,.,TRBJ1-2,CASSYSSRGGYTF,TGTGCCAGCAGTTACTCCTCCCGAGGGGGCTACACCTTC
TRBV7-8,.,.,TRBJ2-7,CASRGEWGENEQYF,TGTGCCAGCAGAGGAGAGTGGGGCGAGAACGAGCAGTACTTC
TRBV6-2/TRBV6-3,.,.,TRBJ1-5,CASSLDRRNQPQHF,TGTGCCAGCAGCCTAGACAGGAGAAATCAGCCCCAGCATTTT
TRBV5-1,.,TRBD1,TRBJ2-5,CASSWRTGLTGETQYF,TGCGCCAGCAGCTGGCGGACAGGGCTAACCGGGGAGACCCAGTACTTC
TRBV29-1,.,TRBD2,TRBJ2-6,CSARTSGSSGANVLTF,TGCAGCGCCCGGACTAGCGGGAGCTCTGGGGCCAACGTCCTGACTTTC
TRBV19,.,.,TRBJ2-7,CASSNRAAVYEQYF,TGTGCCAGTAGCAACAGGGCAGCCGTCTACGAGCAGTACTTC
TRBV15,.,TRBD1,TRBJ2-1,CATSRGTGGGLNEQFF,TGTGCCACCAGCAGAGGGACAGGGGGCGGATTGAATGAGCAGTTCTTC
TRBV12-3/TRBV12-4,few,.,TRBJ2-7,CASGKKGMGYEQYF,TGTGCCTCCGGTAAGAAGGGGATGGGCTACGAGCAGTACTTC
TRBV28,.,.,TRBJ1-5,CASNVASNQPQHF,TGTGCCAGCAACGTTGCGAGCAATCAGCCCCAGCATTTT
TRBV5-1,.,TRBD1,TRBJ1-1,CASSSTTGGDTEAFF,TGCGCCAGCAGCTCTACTACAGGGGGAGACACTGAAGCTTTCTTT
TRBV2,.,.,TRBJ2-3,CASSEGVGSVSDTQYF,TGTGCCAGCAGTGAAGGTGTAGGGTCAGTCTCAGATACGCAGTATTTT
TRBV27,.,.,TRBJ2-7,CASRLWTYDEQYF,TGTGCCAGCAGACTTTGGACGTATGACGAGCAGTACTTC
TRBV7-2,.,TRBD2,TRBJ2-3,CASSLASSGGNTDTQYF,TGTGCCAGCAGCTTAGCGTCCAGCGGGGGCAACACAGATACGCAGTATTTT
TRBV29-1,.,.,TRBJ2-7,CSVEGGNFGEQYF,TGCAGCGTTGAAGGGGGGAACTTCGGAGAGCAGTACTTC
TRBV7-2,.,.,TRBJ1-4,CASSSARSRGEKLFF,TGTGCCAGCAGCTCCGCCCGGTCCCGCGGTGAAAAACTGTTTTTT
TRBV5-1,once,.,TRBJ2-6,CASSLARTASGANVLTF,TGCGCCAGCAGCTTGGCCCGTACAGCCTCTGGGGCCAACGTCCTGACTTTC
TRBV11-3,.,.,TRBJ2-3,CASSLGGGEHQTQYF,TGTGCCAGCAGCTTAGGGGGGGGCGAGCACCAAACGCAGTATTTT
TRBV9,once,TRBD2,TRBJ2-1,CASSVGGLAPFF,TGTGCCAGCAGCGTAGGGGGACTAGCGCCGTTCTTC
TRBV29-1,.,TRBD2,TRBJ2-3,CSVGGLAGADTQYF,TGCAGCGTGGGAGGACTAGCGGGAGCAGATACGCAGTATTTT
TRBV19,.,.,TRBJ1-4,CASSPGGSRGEKLFF,TGTGCCAGTAGTCCCGGGGGGAGCCGCGGCGAAAAACTGTTTTTT
TRBV4-3,once,.,TRBJ2-3,CASSQVGGGGRGTDTQYF,TGCGCCAGCAGCCAAGTGGGAGGGGGGGGCCGAGGCACAGATACGCAGTATTTT
TRBV7-9,.,.,TRBJ2-3,CARGHVADTQYF,TGTGCTAGGGGCCATGTGGCAGATACGCAGTATTTT
TRBV7-9,.,.,TRBJ1-5,CASSPTGSQPQHF,TGTGCCAGCAGCCCCACAGGGAGCCAGCCCCAGCATTTT
TRBV6-2/TRBV6-3,.,.,TRBJ1-1,CASSYSERNTEAFF,TGTGCCAGCAGTTATAGTGAGAGGAACACTGAAGCTTTCTTT
TRBV20-1,once,.,TRBJ1-1,CSARITNTEAFF,TGCAGTGCTAGAATCACAAACACTGAAGCTTTCTTT
TRBV10-2,.,.,TRBJ2-4,CASSERADGGSQYF,TGCGCCAGCAGTGAAAGGGCCGACGGAGGATCCCAGTACTTC
TRBV6-1,.,TRBD1,TRBJ1-2,CASSEDRGGRGYTF,TGTGCCAGCAGTGAAGACAGGGGGGGCCGTGGCTACACCTTC
TRBV12-3/TRBV12-4,.,TRBD1,TRBJ1-2,CASRSRQGYGYTF,TGTGCCAGCAGATCCCGACAGGGCTATGGCTACACCTTC
TRBV5-1,.,.,TRBJ1-3,CASSLGRSRSSGNTIYF,TGCGCCAGCAGCTTGGGCCGGAGTCGCAGCTCTGGAAACACCATATATTTT
TRBV7-3,.,TRBD2,TRBJ2-3,CASSSLTSGTDTQYF,TGTGCCAGCAGCTCATTAACTAGCGGGACAGATACGCAGTATTTT
TRBV29-1,.,.,TRBJ2-1,CSVEGRNEQFF,TGCAGCGTTGAAGGGCGGAATGAGCAGTTCTTC
TRBV29-1,.,TRBD1,TRBJ1-1,CSADRVTNTEAFF,TGCAGCGCGGACAGGGTTACGAACACTGAAGCTTTCTTT
TRBV7-9,.,.,TRBJ1-6,CASSSSPQGPVSAPHF,TGTGCCAGCAGCTCGTCACCTCAGGGACCTGTGTCCGCCCCCCACTTT
TRBV29-1,.,.,TRBJ2-1,CSVPHGNEQFF,TGCAGCGTCCCGCATGGGAACGAGCAGTTCTTC
TRBV6-2/TRBV6-3,.,TRBD2,TRBJ2-1,CASTGLVNEQFF,TGTGCCAGCACTGGACTAGTTAATGAGCAGTTCTTC
TRBV5-1,.,.,TRBJ2-3,CASRLYRDAQYF,TGCGCCAGCAGACTGTACAGGGACGCGCAGTATTTT
TRBV7-6,.,TRBD1,TRBJ1-4,CASSLATGEKLFF,TGTGCCAGCAGCTTAGCGACAGGGGAGAAACTGTTTTTT
TRBV9,.,.,TRBJ1-4,CASSTGQATNEKLFF,TGTGCCAGCAGCACCGGACAAGCAACTAATGAAAAACTGTTTTTT
TRBV18,.,.,TRBJ2-1,CASSLLGSNNEQFF,TGTGCCAGCTCACTACTAGGTTCGAACAATGAGCAGTTCTTC